This TCR beta chain was obtained from a study of blood T cell repertoires in COVID-19. About the research overall: Nucleic acid was either cDNA or gDNA, and it came from T cells, B-cell-depleted T cells, or PBMCs.

Trimming cost V 4 bases and J 3 bases; bases outside gene matches: 4. Germline V gives CDR1 LGHDT, CDR2 YNNKEL (reference sequence). The CDR3 consists of 15 residues. Only in-frame clones appear in the TCRdb table, and some are missing; sequencing was by immunoSEQ multiplex PCR. The sample shows some 90,000 clones, over 70% of them seen only once. Material: peripheral blood. The receptor was derived from a man aged 60 to 75 with acute or convalescent COVID-19. The chain couples TRBV3-1 (or the pseudogene TRBV3-2) to TRBJ2-1; 9 bases align to TRBD2. The CDR3 sequence is CASSPRTSVYNEQFF. Here the CDR3 DNA reads TGTGCCAGCAGCCCCCGGACTAGCGTCTACAATGAGCAGTTCTTC.